The 25 T cell receptor beta chains in this list originate from one sample, sequenced in a study of cytomegalovirus exposure and HLA in healthy donors (dated by TCRdb to the late 2010s). To prepare the library, the immunoSEQ multiplex PCR assay was applied. A mixture of 60 forward primers for TCR Vbeta segments and 13 reverse primers for TCR Jbeta segments was used in the multiplex PCR. This immuneACCESS table, as held by TCRdb, lists in-frame sequences with V and J called but not all clones. Of the missing ones, under half trace to an unresolved V gene in checked studies; the others have no known cause. The sample table records about 77,000 clones. Around 15% of the sample is in the top ten clones. Sequenced sample: PBMCs. The receptor set was obtained from a man aged 45-65 years in good health and CMV-seropositive.

The gene calls are TRBV4-2 and TRBJ1-1, with 7 bases aligning to TRBD1. Germline CDR1 and CDR2: LGHNA and YNFKEQ. The V and J ends lost 7 bases and 0 bases, in that order; junction bases with no gene match: 14. The CDR3 contains 17 residues. CDR3 coding DNA: TGTGCCAGCACCCGACAGGGTGGAAGGGGCATGAACACTGAAGCTTTCTTT. Amino acids: CASTRQGGRGMNTEAFF.

The chain employs TRBV18 and TRBJ1-4, with a weak D call TRBD1 (5 bases). CDR1 KGHSH and CDR2 LQKENI come from the germline V gene. V was shortened by 3 bases and J by 7 bases, with 18 bases between the two germline ends. The CDR3 totals 16 residues. The CDR3 DNA reads as TGTGCCAGCTCACCGAACCAGCAGGGTGAAGGTGAAAAACTGTTTTTT. Its translation: CASSPNQQGEGEKLFF.

The chain is built from TRBV10-2 and TRBJ1-6, with 8 bases identical to TRBD1. In germline, CDR1 is WSHSY, CDR2 SAAADI. The V segment lost 3 bases and the J segment 10 bases; nucleotides outside the gene matches: 8. The CDR3 has 15 residues. CDR3 DNA: TGCGCCAGCAGTGAACCCCAGGGGGCTGGGTCACCCCTCCACTTT. Encoded protein: CASSEPQGAGSPLHF.

This chain joins TRBV7-3 and TRBJ2-3; D gene uncertain. Germline assignment: CDR1 SGHTA and CDR2 FQGTGA. CDR3 size: 13 residues. Trimming took 4 bases from V and 1 from J, leaving 6 bases between them. The CDR3 DNA is TGTGCCAGCAGCTCCTCTCGCACAGATACGCAGTATTTT. Protein product: CASSSSRTDTQYF.

The chain uses TRBV6-6 and TRBJ1-2; 7 nucleotides line up with TRBD1. Germline CDR1 and CDR2: MNHNY and SVGAGI (reference sequence). Losses at the gene ends were 6 bases for V and 7 bases for J; bases not matched to a gene: 14. The CDR3 runs to 15 residues. The CDR3 region is CASRTGTLQGPGYTF. The CDR3 region has the DNA TGTGCCAGCAGGACCGGGACCTTACAGGGGCCTGGCTACACCTTC.

This chain joins TRBV27 and TRBJ2-7; no clear D gene. V lost 5 bases and J lost 5, with 10 bases in between. The CDR3 loop spans 12 amino acids. Germline CDR1 reads MNHEY; CDR2 reads SMNVEV (reference sequence). CDR3 bases: TGTGCCAGCAGTCCCTCAGTCGACGAGCAGTACTTC. This codes for CASSPSVDEQYF.

The chain has TRBV6-5 and TRBJ2-7, with D possibly matching TRBD1 (5 bases). The V gene's germline CDR1 is MNHEY and CDR2 SVGAGI. Trimming took off 7 bases at V and 8 bases at J, with 12 bases between the two ends. The CDR3 sequence is 11 residues long. In nucleotides, the CDR3 is TGTGCCAGCACCCAGGGCGGTAAGCAGTACTTC. The encoded protein is CASTQGGKQYF.

The chain recombines TRBV23-1 with TRBJ2-7; D perhaps matches TRBD1 (6 bases). TRBV23-1 is placed among ORFs of uncertain function. The V end lost 3 bases, the J end lost 2 bases, and 14 bases lay between the germline ends. This CDR3 is 15 amino acids long. CDR3 bases: TGCGCCAGCAGTCATTCAACCAGGGGCCCCTACGAGCAGTACTTC. As protein: CASSHSTRGPYEQYF.

This chain joins TRBV5-1 and TRBJ1-1; the match to TRBD1 covers 8 bases. CDR3 length: 14 residues. The germline V gene encodes CDR1 SGHRS and CDR2 YFSETQ. The junction had 6 bases not matched to a gene; V was cut back by 4 bases and J by 4 bases. CDR3 loop: CASSPGQGVTEAFF. DNA of the CDR3: TGCGCCAGCAGCCCCGGACAGGGCGTCACTGAAGCTTTCTTT.

The chain carries TRBV7-2 and TRBJ1-2; a weak D match, TRBD1 (5 bases). Between the trimmed V and J ends, which lost 2 bases and 8 bases, there was a span of 12 bases. From germline, CDR1 is SGHTA and CDR2 FQGNSA. The CDR3 is 13 residues long. Written as DNA, the CDR3 is TGTGCCAGCAGCTTACTCAGGGCGGGGGGCTACACCTTC. It is translated as CASSLLRAGGYTF.

CDR3 sequence: CASSPPGSVYYGYTF. In DNA form, the CDR3 reads TGTGCCAGCTCACCCCCGGGGTCGGTGTACTATGGCTACACCTTC. The J gene is TRBJ1-2, the V gene TRBV18; D remains ambiguous. CDR1 and CDR2 (germline): KGHSH, LQKENI. The CDR3 loop spans 15 amino acids. V was cut by 3 bases and J by 3 bases, with 14 bases left in between.

The gene calls are TRBV7-8 and TRBJ2-3; no reliable D call. The CDR3 runs 11 residues. Trimming took 3 bases from V and 6 from J, leaving 4 bases between them. Germline lookup yields CDR1 SGHVS and CDR2 FQNEAQ. CDR3 residues: CASSLSDTQYF. CDR3 nucleotides: TGTGCCAGCAGCTTGTCGGATACGCAGTATTTT.

J is TRBJ2-2 and V is TRBV5-1, with TRBD1 matching 7 bases. Germline values: CDR1 SGHRS, CDR2 YFSETQ. The CDR3 contains 16 residues. Trimming cost V 2 bases and J 0 bases; bases outside gene matches: 4. The CDR3 DNA sequence: TGCGCCAGCAGCTTACCGGGACAGACGAACACCGGGGAGCTGTTTTTT. This encodes CASSLPGQTNTGELFF.

The genes are TRBV11-2 and TRBJ1-6, with TRBD1 matching 7 bases. The CDR3 totals 14 residues. Trimming cost V 2 bases and J 9 bases; bases outside gene matches: 4. Germline lookup yields CDR1 SGHAT and CDR2 FQNNGV. Here the CDR3 reads CASSLNRGSSPLHF. CDR3 DNA sequence: TGTGCCAGCAGCTTAAACAGGGGCAGTTCACCCCTCCACTTT.

This chain joins TRBV12-5 and TRBJ1-1, with D possibly matching TRBD1 (5 bases). Germline CDR1 LGHNT, CDR2 FRNRAP. The CDR3 is 14 residues long. V gave up 1 base and J gave up 6 bases, with 12 bases separating them. As DNA, the CDR3 is TGTGCTAGTGGTTTGGGAGGACATATCGCTGAAGCTTTCTTT. It is translated as CASGLGGHIAEAFF.

V usage is TRBV6-7 and J usage is TRBJ2-2; 7 bases line up with TRBD2. TRBV6-7 is classed as an ORF, of uncertain function. CDR3 length equals 14 residues. V was clipped by 7 bases and J by 4 bases; unmatched bases: 6. The CDR3 DNA follows: TGTGCCAGCATCCTAGCGGAAGTCACCGGGGAGCTGTTTTTT. Translated: CASILAEVTGELFF.

The chain recombines TRBV9 with TRBJ1-4, with no clear D. Deletions cut 2 bases from V and 6 bases from J, with 14 bases between. CDR1 is SGDLS and CDR2 is YYNGEE in the germline V gene. The CDR3 spans 15 residues. CDR3 protein: CASSVDGRADEKLFF. The CDR3 DNA reads as TGTGCCAGCAGCGTCGACGGGAGAGCTGATGAAAAACTGTTTTTT.

This sequence joins TRBV6-5 and TRBJ1-1, with a possible D match to TRBD1 (6 bases). This CDR3 spans 14 amino acids. CDR1 MNHEY and CDR2 SVGAGI come from the germline V gene. Trimming took off 0 bases at V and 1 base at J, with 6 bases between the two ends. The CDR3, as DNA: TGTGCCAGCAGTTACTCAGGGGGGAACACTGAAGCTTTCTTT. It specifies CASSYSGGNTEAFF.

The chain combines TRBV29-1 with TRBJ2-1; TRBD2 matches at 11 bases. This CDR3 comprises 17 residues. Germline V gene lookup returns CDR1 SQVTM and CDR2 ANQGSEA. Trimming cost V 1 base and J 2 bases; bases outside gene matches: 7. CDR3 in amino acids: CSVEVRISGRAYNEQFF. Here the CDR3 DNA reads TGCAGCGTTGAAGTTCGTATTAGCGGGAGGGCCTACAATGAGCAGTTCTTC.

This sequence joins TRBV9 and TRBJ2-2; D not certain. The V gene's germline CDR1 is SGDLS and CDR2 YYNGEE. This CDR3 spans 13 amino acids. The V end lost 2 bases, the J end lost 6 bases, and 8 bases lay between the germline ends. The DNA for the CDR3 is TGTGCCAGCAGCGTTTCCCGCGCCGGGGAGCTGTTTTTT. Translation: CASSVSRAGELFF.

This chain uses TRBV5-4 with TRBJ2-1; 9 nucleotides line up with TRBD1. V was pared by 4 bases and J by 10 bases, with 6 bases of the junction left unmatched. Germline CDR1 is SGHNT and CDR2 is YYREEE (reference sequence). The length of the CDR3 is 13 residues. CDR3 bases: TGTGCCAGCAGCCTCGGACAGGGGAACGAGCAGTTCTTC. The encoded protein is CASSLGQGNEQFF.

The chain recombines TRBV2 with TRBJ2-3, with 7 nucleotides matching TRBD2. V shed 10 bases and J 2 bases; nucleotides not matched to a gene: 3. The length of the CDR3 is 12 residues. Germline lookup yields CDR1 SNHLY and CDR2 FYNNEI. This chain's CDR3 is CATRDYTDTQYF. The CDR3 region has the DNA TGTGCCACCCGGGACTACACAGATACGCAGTATTTT. Full variable domain (outside the CDR3, taken from reference TRBV2 and TRBJ2-3): EPEVTQTPSHQVTQMGQEVILRCVPISNHLYFYWYRQILGQKVEFLVSFYNNEISEKSEIFDDQFSVERPDGSNFTLKIRSTKLEDSAMYFCATRDYTDTQYFGPGTRLTVL.

The chain recombines TRBV2 with TRBJ2-3, with D possibly matching TRBD2 (5 bases). The V end was cut by 4 bases, the J end by 0 bases, with 8 bases between. The CDR3 is 14 residues long. Germline V gene lookup returns CDR1 SNHLY and CDR2 FYNNEI. Written as DNA, the CDR3 is TGTGCCAGCAGTGTCCAGCGGAGCACAGATACGCAGTATTTT. Translated, it gives CASSVQRSTDTQYF. Filled out from reference TRBV2 and TRBJ2-3, the complete variable domain reads EPEVTQTPSHQVTQMGQEVILRCVPISNHLYFYWYRQILGQKVEFLVSFYNNEISEKSEIFDDQFSVERPDGSNFTLKIRSTKLEDSAMYFCASSVQRSTDTQYFGPGTRLTVL.

The rearrangement joins TRBV19 to TRBJ1-2, with no clear D. From germline, CDR1 is LNHDA and CDR2 SQIVND (reference sequence). V lost 2 bases and J lost 6, with 10 bases in between. CDR3 length: 13 residues. CDR3 residues: CASSISASHGYTF. The CDR3 bases are TGTGCCAGTAGTATATCCGCAAGCCATGGCTACACCTTC.

The V gene is TRBV25-1, the J gene TRBJ1-3, with D unclear. The CDR3 covers 15 residues. V dropped 7 bases and J dropped 0 bases, with 13 bases sitting between them. Germline assignment: CDR1 MGHDK and CDR2 SYGVNS. The CDR3, as DNA: TGTGCCAGCACTTCTTCGGCTAGCTCTGGAAACACCATATATTTT. It encodes CASTSSASSGNTIYF.